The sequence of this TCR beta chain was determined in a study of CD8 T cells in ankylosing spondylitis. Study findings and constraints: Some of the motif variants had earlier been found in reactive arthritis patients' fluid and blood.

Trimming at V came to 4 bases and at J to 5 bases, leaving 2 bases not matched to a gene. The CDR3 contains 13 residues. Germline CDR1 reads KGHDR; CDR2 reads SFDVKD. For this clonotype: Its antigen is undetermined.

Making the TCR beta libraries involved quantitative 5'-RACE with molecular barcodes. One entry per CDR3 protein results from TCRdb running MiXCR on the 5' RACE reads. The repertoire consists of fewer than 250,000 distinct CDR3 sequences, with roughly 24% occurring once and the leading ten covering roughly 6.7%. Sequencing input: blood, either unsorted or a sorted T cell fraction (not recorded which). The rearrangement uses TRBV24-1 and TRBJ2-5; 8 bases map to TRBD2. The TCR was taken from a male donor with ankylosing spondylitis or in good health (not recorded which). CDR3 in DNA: TGTGCCACCAGTGAATCGGGAGGGGAGACCCAGTACTTC. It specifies CATSESGGETQYF.